Each of the 16 T cell receptor beta chains below was sequenced from the same sample in a study of OX40 agonist ivuxolimab in advanced cancers. Measured with immunoSEQ multiplex PCR; TCRdb has only the in-frame clones, and not every one. There are over 50,000 clones in the sample; around 90% occur only once, and roughly 25% lies in the top ten. The source was CD4+ or CD8+ T cells sorted from blood, collected in a trial of the OX40 agonist ivuxolimab. These receptors were taken from an adult with an advanced solid tumor such as melanoma, head and neck, liver or kidney cancer.

The chain recombines TRBV30 with TRBJ2-7, with 9 bases identical to TRBD2. The CDR3 totals 17 residues. Germline CDR1 is GTSNPN and CDR2 is SVGIG (reference sequence). Losses at the gene ends were 0 bases for V and 2 bases for J; bases not matched to a gene: 11. The CDR3 region is CAWSVPRRLAAPYEQYF. Written as DNA, the CDR3 is TGTGCCTGGAGTGTTCCTCGAAGACTAGCGGCCCCCTACGAGCAGTACTTC.

This rearrangement joins TRBV10-1 to TRBJ2-1, with a weak D call TRBD1 (6 bases). This CDR3 is 15 amino acids long. V gave up 0 bases and J gave up 3 bases, with 9 bases separating them. Germline CDR1 and CDR2: WNHNN and SYGVQD (reference sequence). CDR3 in DNA: TGCGCCAGCAGTGAGTCGATGGACAGCTACAATGAGCAGTTCTTC. Encoded protein: CASSESMDSYNEQFF.

The V gene is TRBV4-3, the J gene TRBJ2-7; 9 nucleotides line up with TRBD2. This CDR3 has 17 amino acids. V shed 1 base, J shed 3 bases, and the junction held 10 bases outside the gene matches. Germline V gene sequence: CDR1 LGHNA, CDR2 YSLEER. The CDR3: CASSQAHSGSGSYEQYF. The CDR3 DNA reads TGCGCCAGCAGCCAAGCCCACTCTGGTAGCGGGAGCTACGAGCAGTACTTC.

Here the CDR3 reads CASSSEPDGVYGYTF. The CDR3 bases are TGTGCCAGCAGCTCAGAGCCCGACGGCGTCTATGGCTACACCTTC. The V call is TRBV7-9, the J call TRBJ1-2; D ambiguous. Trimming removed 4 bases from V and 4 bases from J, with 16 bases in between. Looked up from germline, CDR1 is SEHNR and CDR2 is FQNEAQ (reference sequence). The CDR3 is 15 residues long.

This sequence joins TRBV19 and TRBJ1-2; tentatively, D is TRBD1 (5 bases). V lost 5 bases and J lost 1, with 20 bases in between. CDR3 size: 17 residues. Germline V gene lookup returns CDR1 LNHDA and CDR2 SQIVND (reference sequence). CDR3 in amino acids: CASSQGVALGFNYGYTF. CDR3 coding DNA: TGTGCCAGTAGTCAAGGGGTGGCCCTAGGTTTTAACTATGGCTACACCTTC. Based on the CDR3 plus reference TRBV19 and TRBJ1-2, the full variable domain is DGGITQSPKYLFRKEGQNVTLSCEQNLNHDAMYWYRQDPGQGLRLIYYSQIVNDFQKGDIAEGYSVSREKKESFPLTVTSAQKNPTAFYLCASSQGVALGFNYGYTFGSGTRLTVV.

The V gene is TRBV7-9, the J gene TRBJ2-1; tentatively, D is TRBD1 (6 bases). The CDR3 length is 13 residues. V was clipped by 3 bases and J by 7 bases, with 10 bases between them. The germline V gene encodes CDR1 SEHNR and CDR2 FQNEAQ (reference sequence). For the CDR3, the DNA is TGTGCCAGCAGCTTGAACAGGGTTAATGAGCAGTTCTTC. Protein product: CASSLNRVNEQFF.

The chain joins TRBV27 to TRBJ2-1, with 9 bases fitting TRBD2. With V trimmed by 8 bases and J by 4 bases, 12 bases remained unmatched. In germline, CDR1 is MNHEY, CDR2 SMNVEV (reference sequence). The CDR3 runs 16 residues. This chain's CDR3 is CASARSSGRRYNEQFF. CDR3 nucleotides: TGTGCCAGCGCCCGAAGTAGCGGGAGACGTTACAATGAGCAGTTCTTC.

The chain carries TRBV21-1 and TRBJ2-7; the DNA was not used to check the table's D call, TRBD1. TRBV21-1 is deemed a pseudogene. The length of the CDR3 is 15 residues. The CDR3 reads CASSKGATVDYEQYF. In DNA, the CDR3 is TGTGCCAGCAGCAAAGGCGCGACAGTCGACTACGAGCAGTACTTC.

The chain employs TRBV25-1 and TRBJ2-1; 9 positions agree with TRBD2. The CDR3 is made up of 14 amino acids. J gave up 10 bases and V 0 bases, and 4 bases lay outside the gene matches. CDR1 and CDR2 from the germline V gene are MGHDK and SYGVNS. The CDR3, as DNA: TGTGCCAGCAGTGAATACAGACTAGCGGACGAGCAGTTCTTC. Its protein is CASSEYRLADEQFF. Drawing the rest from reference TRBV25-1 and TRBJ2-1, the complete variable domain is EADIYQTPRYLVIGTGKKITLECSQTMGHDKMYWYQQDPGMELHLIHYSYGVNSTEKGDLSSESTVSRIRTEHFPLTLESARPSHTSQYLCASSEYRLADEQFFGPGTRLTVL.

Points on this clone: The junction and the germline gene differ at one end; a read error may be behind it. This chain connects TRBV7-7 to TRBJ2-1; D may be TRBD1 or TRBD2 (5 bases each). The CDR3 loop spans 14 amino acids. The germline CDR1 and CDR2 sequences are SSHAT and FNYEAQ (reference sequence). The CDR3 spells CASSLFLAGNEQFF. CDR3 in DNA: TGTGCTAGCAGCTTATTTCTAGCAGGGAATGAGCAGTTCTTC.

V and J are TRBV27 and TRBJ2-3; D possibly corresponds to TRBD2 (5 bases). The V end lost 3 bases, the J end lost 0 bases, and 13 bases lay between the germline ends. This CDR3 region has 16 residues. Germline V lookup: CDR1 MNHEY, CDR2 SMNVEV (reference sequence). The CDR3 DNA sequence: TGTGCCAGCAGTTTGGTTCCGGGGTCTAGCACAGATACGCAGTATTTT. Encoded protein: CASSLVPGSSTDTQYF.

This rearrangement joins TRBV5-1 to TRBJ2-1; a possible D gene is TRBD2 (6 bases). V was shortened by 3 bases and J by 8 bases, with 24 bases between the two germline ends. The CDR3 spans 17 residues. Germline CDR1 is SGHRS and CDR2 is YFSETQ. For the CDR3, the DNA is TGCGCCAGCAGCTACCTCAGGGCTGCGGGATCCGACGATGAGCAGTTCTTC. Amino acid sequence: CASSYLRAAGSDDEQFF.

The J gene is TRBJ1-4, the V gene TRBV6-5, with 7 bases that match TRBD1. CDR3 size: 15 residues. Germline V gives CDR1 MNHEY, CDR2 SVGAGI. Unmatched junction bases numbered 5, after V lost 5 bases and J lost 2 bases. The CDR3 nucleotides read TGTGCCAGCAGTAAGACGACAGGGACTAATGAAAAACTGTTTTTT. It translates to CASSKTTGTNEKLFF.

This sequence joins TRBV30 and TRBJ2-1; TRBD2 aligns across 8 bases. Germline values: CDR1 GTSNPN, CDR2 SVGIG (reference sequence). This CDR3 spans 14 amino acids. Germline trimming cut 0 bases from V and 4 bases from J; bases unmatched to any gene: 2. Here the CDR3 DNA reads TGTGCCTGGAGTGTGATAGCGGGGTACAATGAGCAGTTCTTC. It encodes CAWSVIAGYNEQFF.

V and J are TRBV4-1 and TRBJ2-5; TRBD1 matches 10 bases. The V gene end was trimmed by 0 bases and the J gene end by 4 bases; junction bases not matched to a gene: 5. The germline V gene encodes CDR1 MGHRA and CDR2 YSYEKL. The CDR3 runs 16 residues. The CDR3 sequence: CASSQERTGGLETQYF. Written as DNA, the CDR3 is TGCGCCAGCAGCCAAGAGAGGACAGGGGGATTAGAGACCCAGTACTTC.

In its sample, this clone was seen once. One end of the junction does not line up with germline, which may come from a read error. At the DNA level, this CDR3 is encoded by other sequences in the same sample as well. This sequence joins TRBV6-5 and TRBJ1-1, with TRBD1 as a possible D gene (5 bases). CDR3 length: 13 residues. Germline loops: CDR1 MNHEY, CDR2 SVGAGI. The CDR3 sequence: CASSSDSNTEAFF. The CDR3 DNA reads TGTGCTAGCAGTTCAGACAGTAACACTGAAGCTTTCTTT.